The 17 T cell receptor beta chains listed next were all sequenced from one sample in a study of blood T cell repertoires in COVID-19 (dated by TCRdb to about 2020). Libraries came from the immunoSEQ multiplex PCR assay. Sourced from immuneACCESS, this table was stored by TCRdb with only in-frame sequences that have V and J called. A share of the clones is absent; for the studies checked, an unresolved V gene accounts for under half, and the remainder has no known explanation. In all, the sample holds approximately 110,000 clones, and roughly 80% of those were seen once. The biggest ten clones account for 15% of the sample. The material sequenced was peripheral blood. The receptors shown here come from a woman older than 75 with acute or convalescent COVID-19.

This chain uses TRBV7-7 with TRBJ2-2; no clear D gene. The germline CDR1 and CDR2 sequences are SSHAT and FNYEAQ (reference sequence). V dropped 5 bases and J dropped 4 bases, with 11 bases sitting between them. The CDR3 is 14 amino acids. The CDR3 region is CASSQLRGTGELFF. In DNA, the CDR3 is TGTGCCAGCAGCCAACTCAGAGGCACCGGGGAGCTGTTTTTT.

The CDR3 bases are TGTGCCAGCAGTCTTACGGGAGAGGCGCACAATGAGCAGTTCTTC. It specifies CASSLTGEAHNEQFF. This chain links TRBV11-2 with TRBJ2-1; possibly TRBD2 for D (6 bases). This CDR3 has 15 residues. Germline V gene sequence: CDR1 SGHAT, CDR2 FQNNGV. V lost 6 bases and J lost 5, with 17 bases in between.

The CDR3 here is CASSKQQVGFYGYTF. CDR3 sequence (DNA): TGCGCCAGCAGCAAACAACAGGTCGGGTTCTATGGCTACACCTTC. The genes are TRBV4-3 and TRBJ1-2, with TRBD1 as a possible D gene (5 bases). Trimming removed 5 bases from V and 4 bases from J, with 17 bases in between. Germline V gives CDR1 LGHNA, CDR2 YSLEER. The CDR3 runs 15 residues.

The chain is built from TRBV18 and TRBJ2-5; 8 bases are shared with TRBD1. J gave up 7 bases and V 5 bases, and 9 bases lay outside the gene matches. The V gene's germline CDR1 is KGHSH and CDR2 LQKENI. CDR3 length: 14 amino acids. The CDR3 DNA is TGTGCCAGCTCAAACCGACAGGGGAAGGGGACCCAGTACTTC. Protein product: CASSNRQGKGTQYF.

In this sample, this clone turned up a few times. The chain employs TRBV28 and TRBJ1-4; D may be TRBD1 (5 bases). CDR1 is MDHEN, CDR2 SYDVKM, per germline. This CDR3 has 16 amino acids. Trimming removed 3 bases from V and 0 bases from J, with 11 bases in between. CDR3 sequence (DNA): TGTGCCAGCAGTTTCTCAGGGAATCCAACTAATGAAAAACTGTTTTTT. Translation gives CASSFSGNPTNEKLFF.

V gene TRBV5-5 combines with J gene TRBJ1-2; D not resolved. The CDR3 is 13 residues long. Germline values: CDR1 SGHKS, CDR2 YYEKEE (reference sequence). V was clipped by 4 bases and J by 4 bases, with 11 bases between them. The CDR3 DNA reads TGTGCCAGCAGCCCAAATAGTATCTATGGCTACACCTTC. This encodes CASSPNSIYGYTF.

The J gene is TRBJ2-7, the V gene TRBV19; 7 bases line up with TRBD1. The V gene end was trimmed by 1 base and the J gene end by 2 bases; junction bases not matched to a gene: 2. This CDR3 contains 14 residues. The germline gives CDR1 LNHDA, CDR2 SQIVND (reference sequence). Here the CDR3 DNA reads TGTGCCAGTAGTATAGGTGGACAGGCCTACGAGCAGTACTTC. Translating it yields CASSIGGQAYEQYF.

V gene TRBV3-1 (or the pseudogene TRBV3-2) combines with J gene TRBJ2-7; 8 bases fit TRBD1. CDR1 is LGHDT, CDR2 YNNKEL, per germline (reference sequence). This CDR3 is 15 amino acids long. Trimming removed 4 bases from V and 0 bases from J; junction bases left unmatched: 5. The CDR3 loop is CASSPGQVLSYEQYF. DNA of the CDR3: TGTGCCAGCAGCCCGGGACAGGTGCTCTCCTACGAGCAGTACTTC.

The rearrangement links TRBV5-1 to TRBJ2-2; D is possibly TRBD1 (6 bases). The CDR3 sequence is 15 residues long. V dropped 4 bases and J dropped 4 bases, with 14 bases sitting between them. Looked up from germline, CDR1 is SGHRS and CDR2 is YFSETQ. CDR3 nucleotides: TGCGCCAGCAGCACTAACAGGGCTGGCACCGGGGAGCTGTTTTTT. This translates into CASSTNRAGTGELFF. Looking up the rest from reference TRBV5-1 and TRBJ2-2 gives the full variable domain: KAGVTQTPRYLIKTRGQQVTLSCSPISGHRSVSWYQQTPGQGLQFLFEYFSETQRNKGNFPGRFSGRQFSNSRSEMNVSTLELGDSALYLCASSTNRAGTGELFFGEGSRLTVL.

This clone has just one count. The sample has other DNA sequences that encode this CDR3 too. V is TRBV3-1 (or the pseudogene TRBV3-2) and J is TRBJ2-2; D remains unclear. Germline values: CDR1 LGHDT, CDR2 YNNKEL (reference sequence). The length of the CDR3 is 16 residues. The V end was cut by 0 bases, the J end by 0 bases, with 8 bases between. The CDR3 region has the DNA TGTGCCAGCAGCCAAGATATAAATACGAACACCGGGGAGCTGTTTTTT. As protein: CASSQDINTNTGELFF.

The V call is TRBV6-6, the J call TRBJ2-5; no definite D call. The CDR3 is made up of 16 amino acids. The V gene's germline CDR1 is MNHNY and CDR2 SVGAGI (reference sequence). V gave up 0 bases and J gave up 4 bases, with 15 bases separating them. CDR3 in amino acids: CASSYSRGVSPETQYF. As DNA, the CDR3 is TGTGCCAGCAGTTACTCGAGAGGCGTTTCCCCAGAGACCCAGTACTTC.

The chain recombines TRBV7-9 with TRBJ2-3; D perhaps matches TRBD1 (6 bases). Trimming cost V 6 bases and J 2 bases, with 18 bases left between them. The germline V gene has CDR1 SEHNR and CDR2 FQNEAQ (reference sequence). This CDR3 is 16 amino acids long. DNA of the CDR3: TGTGCCAGCAGTGCAATCCGGGACATCGTCACAGATACGCAGTATTTT. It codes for CASSAIRDIVTDTQYF.

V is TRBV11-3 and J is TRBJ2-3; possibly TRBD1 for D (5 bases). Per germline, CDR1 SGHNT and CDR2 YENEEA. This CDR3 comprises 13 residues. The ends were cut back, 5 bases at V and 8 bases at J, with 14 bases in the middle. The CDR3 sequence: CASSKGADGTQYF. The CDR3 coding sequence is TGTGCCAGCAGCAAAGGGGCTGATGGTACGCAGTATTTT.

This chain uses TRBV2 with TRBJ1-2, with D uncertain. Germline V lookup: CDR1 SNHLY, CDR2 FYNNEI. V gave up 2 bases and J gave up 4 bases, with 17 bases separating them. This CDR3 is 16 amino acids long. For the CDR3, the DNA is TGTGCCAGCAGTGAATCCGGAGTATTCCCTCCCTATGGCTACACCTTC. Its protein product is CASSESGVFPPYGYTF.

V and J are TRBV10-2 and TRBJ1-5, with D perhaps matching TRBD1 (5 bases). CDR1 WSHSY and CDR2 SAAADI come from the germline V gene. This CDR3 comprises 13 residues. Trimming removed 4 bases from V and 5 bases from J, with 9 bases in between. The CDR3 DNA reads TGCGCCAGCAGTGGGGGGGAACATCAGCCCCAGCATTTT. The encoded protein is CASSGGEHQPQHF.

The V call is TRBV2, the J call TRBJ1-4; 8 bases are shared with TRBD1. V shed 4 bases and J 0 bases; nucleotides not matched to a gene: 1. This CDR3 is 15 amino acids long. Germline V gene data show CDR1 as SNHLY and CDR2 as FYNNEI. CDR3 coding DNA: TGTGCCAGCAGTGTGGGACAGGCAACTAATGAAAAACTGTTTTTT. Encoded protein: CASSVGQATNEKLFF.

In nucleotides, the CDR3 is TGTGCCAGCAGTGAATCAAACCGGGACAGAGCCAAAAACATTCAGTACTTC. This gives the protein CASSESNRDRAKNIQYF. The V call is TRBV6-1, the J call TRBJ2-4; 7 bases fit TRBD1. Germline values: CDR1 MNHNS, CDR2 SASEGT. The CDR3 extends over 17 amino acids. V dropped 2 bases and J dropped 0; count of bases not matched to a gene: 7.